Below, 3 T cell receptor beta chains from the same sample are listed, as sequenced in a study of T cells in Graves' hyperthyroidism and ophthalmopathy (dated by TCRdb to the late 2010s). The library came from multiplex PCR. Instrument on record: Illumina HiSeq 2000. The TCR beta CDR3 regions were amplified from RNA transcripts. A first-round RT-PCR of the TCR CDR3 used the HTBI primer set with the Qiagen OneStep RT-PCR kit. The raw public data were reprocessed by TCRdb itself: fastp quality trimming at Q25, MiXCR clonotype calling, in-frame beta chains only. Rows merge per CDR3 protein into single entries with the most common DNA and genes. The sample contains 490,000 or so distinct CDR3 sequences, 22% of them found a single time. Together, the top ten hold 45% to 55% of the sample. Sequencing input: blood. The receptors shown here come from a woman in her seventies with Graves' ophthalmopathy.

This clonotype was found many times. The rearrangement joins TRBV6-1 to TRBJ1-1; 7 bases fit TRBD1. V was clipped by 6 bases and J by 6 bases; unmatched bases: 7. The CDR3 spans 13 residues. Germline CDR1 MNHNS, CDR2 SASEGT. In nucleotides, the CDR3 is TGTGCCAGCAGGATCCCGGGACAGCCTGAAGCTTTCTTT. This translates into CASRIPGQPEAFF.

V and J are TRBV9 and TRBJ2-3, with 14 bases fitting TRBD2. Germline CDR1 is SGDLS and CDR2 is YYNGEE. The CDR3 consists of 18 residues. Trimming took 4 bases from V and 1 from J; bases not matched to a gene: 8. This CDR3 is CASSSRLAGGPGTDTQYF. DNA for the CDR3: TGTGCCAGCAGCTCCAGACTAGCGGGAGGGCCGGGCACAGATACGCAGTATTTT. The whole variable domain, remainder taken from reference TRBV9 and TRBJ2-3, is DSGVTQTPKHLITATGQRVTLRCSPRSGDLSVYWYQQSLDQGLQFLIQYYNGEERAKGNILERFSAQQFPDLHSELNLSSLELGDSALYFCASSSRLAGGPGTDTQYFGPGTRLTVL.

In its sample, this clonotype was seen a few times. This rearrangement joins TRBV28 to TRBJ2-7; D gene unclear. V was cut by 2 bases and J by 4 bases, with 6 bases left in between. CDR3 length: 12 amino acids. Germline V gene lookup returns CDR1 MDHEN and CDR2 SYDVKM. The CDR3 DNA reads TGTGCCAGCAGTTTACCGGCATACGAGCAGTACTTC. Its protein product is CASSLPAYEQYF.